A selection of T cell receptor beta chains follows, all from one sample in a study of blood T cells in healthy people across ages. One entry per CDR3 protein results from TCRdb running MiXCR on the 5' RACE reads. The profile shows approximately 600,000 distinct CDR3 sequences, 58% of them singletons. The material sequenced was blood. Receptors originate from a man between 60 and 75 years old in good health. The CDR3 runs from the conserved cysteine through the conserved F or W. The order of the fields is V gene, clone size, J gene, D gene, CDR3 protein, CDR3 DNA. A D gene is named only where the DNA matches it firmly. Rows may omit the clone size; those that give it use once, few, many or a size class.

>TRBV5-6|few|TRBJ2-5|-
CASSFLGPRYQETQYF
TGTGCCAGCAGCTTCCTCGGGCCCCGGTACCAAGAGACCCAGTACTTC
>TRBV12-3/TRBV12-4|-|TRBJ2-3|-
CASRSHMRNVDTQYF
TGTGCCAGCAGGTCCCATATGCGTAATGTAGATACGCAGTATTTT
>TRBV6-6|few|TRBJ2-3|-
CASSYSRATDTQYF
TGTGCCAGCAGTTACTCGAGGGCCACAGATACGCAGTATTTT
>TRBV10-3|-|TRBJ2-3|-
CAATGLPTDTQYF
TGTGCCGCGACCGGGCTCCCCACAGATACGCAGTATTTT
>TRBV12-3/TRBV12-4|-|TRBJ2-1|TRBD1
CASSLRDRGYNEQFF
TGTGCCAGCAGTCTCCGGGACAGGGGATACAATGAGCAGTTCTTC
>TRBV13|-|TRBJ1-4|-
CATHRRTNEKLFF
TGTGCCACCCACAGGAGAACTAATGAAAAACTGTTTTTT
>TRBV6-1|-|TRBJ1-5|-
CASTVENYSNQPQHF
TGTGCCAGCACTGTCGAGAACTATAGCAATCAGCCCCAGCATTTT
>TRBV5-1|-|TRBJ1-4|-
CAGSTGPTNEKLFF
TGCGCCGGCAGCACGGGACCAACTAATGAAAAACTGTTTTTT
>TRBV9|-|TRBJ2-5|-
CASSVELRETQYF
TGTGCCAGCAGCGTCGAACTCCGGGAGACCCAGTACTTC
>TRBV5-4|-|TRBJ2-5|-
CASSLEGARAQYF
TGTGCCAGCAGCTTGGAAGGGGCCAGGGCCCAGTACTTC
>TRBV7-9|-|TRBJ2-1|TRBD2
CASSPGKLAGNNEQFF
TGTGCCAGCAGCCCAGGGAAGCTAGCGGGGAACAATGAGCAGTTCTTC
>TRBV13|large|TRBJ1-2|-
CASPSRVSNYGYTF
TGTGCCAGCCCGTCCCGGGTTTCGAACTATGGCTACACCTTC
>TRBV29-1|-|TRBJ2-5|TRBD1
CSGSTGQGETQYF
TGCAGCGGATCGACAGGGCAGGGCGAGACCCAGTACTTC
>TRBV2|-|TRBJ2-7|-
CASSGRQEGSYEQYF
TGTGCCAGCAGTGGAAGGCAGGAGGGCTCCTACGAGCAGTACTTC
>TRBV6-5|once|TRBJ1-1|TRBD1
CASSYSRGQGRLNTEAFF
TGTGCCAGCAGTTACTCGCGAGGACAGGGAAGACTAAACACTGAAGCTTTCTTT
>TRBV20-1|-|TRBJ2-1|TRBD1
CSADRTGLNEQFF
TGCAGTGCTGATAGGACAGGGCTGAATGAGCAGTTCTTC
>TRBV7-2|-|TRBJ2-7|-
CASSEGVELWGQYF
TGTGCCAGCAGCGAGGGTGTCGAGCTATGGGGGCAGTACTTC
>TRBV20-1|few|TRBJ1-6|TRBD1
CSARDGNRGFDNSPLHF
TGCAGTGCTAGAGATGGCAACAGGGGGTTCGATAATTCACCCCTCCACTTT
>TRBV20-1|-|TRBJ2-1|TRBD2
CGARGPGTRAYNEQFF
TGCGGTGCTAGAGGTCCCGGGACTAGGGCCTACAACGAGCAGTTCTTC
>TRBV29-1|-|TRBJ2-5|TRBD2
CSVDFSRGGETQYF
TGCAGCGTTGATTTTAGCCGGGGGGGCGAGACCCAGTACTTC
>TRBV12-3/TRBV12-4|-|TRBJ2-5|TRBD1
CASSLVSGRGLETQYF
TGTGCCAGCAGTTTAGTGTCGGGCAGGGGGCTGGAGACCCAGTACTTC
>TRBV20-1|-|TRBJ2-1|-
CSASSGTVSDEQFF
TGCAGTGCTAGTTCAGGGACGGTGTCCGATGAGCAGTTCTTC
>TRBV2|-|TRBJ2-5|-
CASTREGGQETQYF
TGTGCCAGCACCAGGGAAGGGGGCCAAGAGACCCAGTACTTC
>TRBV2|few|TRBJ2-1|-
CASSDGWGNEQFF
TGTGCCAGCAGTGACGGGTGGGGGAATGAGCAGTTCTTC
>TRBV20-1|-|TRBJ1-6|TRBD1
CSADRGTNSPLHF
TGCAGTGCGGACAGGGGGACTAATTCACCCCTCCACTTT
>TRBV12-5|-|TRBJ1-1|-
CASGTSDGNTEAFF
TGTGCTAGTGGTACCTCGGACGGTAACACTGAAGCTTTCTTT
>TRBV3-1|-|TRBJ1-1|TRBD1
CASSQEIGQGEAFF
TGTGCCAGCAGCCAGGAGATAGGACAGGGGGAAGCTTTCTTT
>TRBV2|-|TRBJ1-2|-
CASSADRNGYTF
TGTGCCAGCAGTGCCGACAGAAATGGCTACACCTTC
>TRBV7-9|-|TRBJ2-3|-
CASSLGRWDTQYF
TGTGCCAGCAGCTTAGGACGCTGGGATACGCAGTATTTT
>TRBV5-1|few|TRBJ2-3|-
CASSLRASTDTQYF
TGTGCCAGCAGTTTACGAGCGAGCACAGATACGCAGTATTTT
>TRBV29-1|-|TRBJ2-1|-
CSVDRATSSGQFF
TGCAGCGTCGACCGGGCCACTTCTTCGGGGCAGTTCTTC
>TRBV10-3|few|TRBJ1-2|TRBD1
CAISETGGNYGYTF
TGTGCCATCAGTGAGACAGGGGGCAACTATGGCTACACCTTC
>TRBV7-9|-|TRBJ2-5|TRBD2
CASLAAGEETQYF
TGTGCCAGCCTAGCGGCCGGAGAAGAGACCCAGTACTTC
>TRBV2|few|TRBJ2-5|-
CASSFTQETQYF
TGTGCCAGCTCATTCACCCAAGAGACCCAGTACTTC
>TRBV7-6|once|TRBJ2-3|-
CASSLGLREPPATQYF
TGTGCCAGCAGCTTAGGACTCCGGGAACCTCCCGCTACGCAGTATTTT
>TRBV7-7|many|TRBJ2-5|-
CASSPGDLQETQYF
TGTGCCAGCAGCCCAGGGGACTTACAAGAGACCCAGTACTTC
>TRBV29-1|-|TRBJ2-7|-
CSGGRTGSYEQYF
TGCAGCGGTGGACGAACAGGTTCCTACGAGCAGTACTTC
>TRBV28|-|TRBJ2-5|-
CASSLGGAALQETQYF
TGTGCCAGCAGTTTGGGGGGAGCAGCCCTCCAAGAGACCCAGTACTTC
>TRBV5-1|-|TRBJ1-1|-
CASTGQMDTEAFF
TGCGCCAGCACCGGACAGATGGACACTGAAGCTTTCTTT
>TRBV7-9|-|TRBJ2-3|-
CASSLVGRLRIDTQYF
TGTGCCAGCAGCTTAGTAGGACGGCTTAGGATCGATACGCAGTATTTT
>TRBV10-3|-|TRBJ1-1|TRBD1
CAISARTGSDTEAFF
TGTGCCATCAGTGCCAGGACAGGTTCGGACACTGAAGCTTTCTTT
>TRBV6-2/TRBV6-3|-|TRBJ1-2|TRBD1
CASSYSKGTGGSFGYGYTF
TGTGCCAGCAGTTACTCGAAGGGGACAGGGGGCAGCTTCGGCTATGGCTACACCTTC